The TCR beta chain described here comes from a study of cytotoxic CD8 clonotypes in ibrutinib-treated CLL. Profiled with immunoSEQ multiplex PCR; TCRdb holds only in-frame clones, not every one. The data contain around 250,000 clones, less than 75% of them singletons. This specimen was PBMCs, taken after 24 months of ibrutinib treatment. The receptor comes from a human donor with chronic lymphocytic leukemia.

CDR3 in amino acids: CASSNRDTPVYGYTF. In nucleotides, the CDR3 is TGTGCCAGCAGCAACCGGGACACCCCTGTCTATGGCTACACCTTC. The genes are TRBV7-3 and TRBJ1-2; tentative D call: TRBD1 (6 bases). The germline CDR1 and CDR2 sequences are SGHTA and FQGTGA. The CDR3 has 15 amino acids. Trimming took off 5 bases at V and 4 bases at J, with 17 bases between the two ends.